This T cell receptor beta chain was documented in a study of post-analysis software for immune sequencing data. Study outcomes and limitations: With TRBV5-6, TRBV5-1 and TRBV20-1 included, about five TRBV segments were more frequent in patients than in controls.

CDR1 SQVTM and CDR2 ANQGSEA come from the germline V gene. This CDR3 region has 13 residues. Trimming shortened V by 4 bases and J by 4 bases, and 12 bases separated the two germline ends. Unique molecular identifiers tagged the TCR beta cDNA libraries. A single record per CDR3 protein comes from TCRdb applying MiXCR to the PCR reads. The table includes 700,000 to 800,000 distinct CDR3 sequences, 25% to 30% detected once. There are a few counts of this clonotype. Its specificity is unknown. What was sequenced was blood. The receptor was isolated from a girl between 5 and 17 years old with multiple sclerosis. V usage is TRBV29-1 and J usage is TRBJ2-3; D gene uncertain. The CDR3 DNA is TGCAGCGTTGTCGTCTCGGACGCAGATACGCAGTATTTT. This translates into CSVVVSDADTQYF.